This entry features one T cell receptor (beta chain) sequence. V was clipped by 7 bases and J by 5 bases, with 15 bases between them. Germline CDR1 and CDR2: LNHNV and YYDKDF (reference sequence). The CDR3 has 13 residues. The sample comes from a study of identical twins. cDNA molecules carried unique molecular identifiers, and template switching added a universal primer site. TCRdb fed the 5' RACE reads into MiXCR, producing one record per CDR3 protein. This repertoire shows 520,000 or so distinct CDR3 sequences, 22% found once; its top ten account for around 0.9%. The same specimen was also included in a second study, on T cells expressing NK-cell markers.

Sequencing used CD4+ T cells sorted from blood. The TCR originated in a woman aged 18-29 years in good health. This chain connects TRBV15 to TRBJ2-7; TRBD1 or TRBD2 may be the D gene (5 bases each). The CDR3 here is CATTHGTENEQYF. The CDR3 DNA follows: TGTGCCACCACTCACGGGACCGAAAACGAGCAGTACTTC.